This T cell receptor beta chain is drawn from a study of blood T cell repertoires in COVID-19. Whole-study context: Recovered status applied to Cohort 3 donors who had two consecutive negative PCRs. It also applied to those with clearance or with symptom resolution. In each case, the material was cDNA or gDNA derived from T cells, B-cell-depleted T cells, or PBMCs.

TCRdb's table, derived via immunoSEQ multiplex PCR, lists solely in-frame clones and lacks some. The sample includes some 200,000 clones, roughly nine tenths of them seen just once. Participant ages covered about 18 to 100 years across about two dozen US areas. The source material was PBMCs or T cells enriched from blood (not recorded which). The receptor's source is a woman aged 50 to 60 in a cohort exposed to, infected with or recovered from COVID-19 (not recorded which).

The DNA for the CDR3 is TGTGCCACCAGCAGAGATACCTCTCGGGGAAACACCATATATTTT. Protein product: CATSRDTSRGNTIYF. The V call is TRBV15, the J call TRBJ1-3; D is undetermined. This CDR3 spans 15 amino acids. The germline CDR1 and CDR2 sequences are LNHNV and YYDKDF (reference sequence). Trimming pared 0 bases from V and 4 bases from J, leaving 10 bases between.